This section outlines one TCR beta chain sequence together with its context. Method: immunoSEQ multiplex PCR; TCRdb's copy keeps in-frame clones and lacks some. This sample carries millions of clones, less than 95% of them seen once, and the ten largest clones take more than 0.95%. The naive CD8 subset, CD45RO-negative cells positively selected for CCR7, excluded terminally differentiated effector memory CD45RA+ cells. The data derive from a study of shared clonotypes between healthy human individuals. The junction had 4 bases not matched to a gene; V was cut back by 3 bases and J by 0 bases. CDR3 size: 16 residues. Germline V gene sequence: CDR1 SGHTA, CDR2 FQGNSA.

The TCR originated in a man younger than 35 in good health. The rearrangement uses TRBV7-2 and TRBJ2-3; 9 bases map to TRBD2. The specimen was naive CD8+ T cells sorted from blood. CDR3 nucleotide sequence: TGTGCCAGCAGCTTCCTGCGGGGGGGCAGCACAGATACGCAGTATTTT. Protein: CASSFLRGGSTDTQYF.